The present T cell receptor (beta chain) was sequenced within a study of CXCR3-negative and CXCR3-positive naive CD8 T cells. CDR1 and CDR2 from the germline V gene are SQVTM and ANQGSEA. The CDR3 is 13 amino acids. UMI-labeled 5' RACE TRB cDNA libraries were prepared from the cells. TCRdb reprocessed the 5' RACE reads; each CDR3 protein has one entry and no DNA is given. The sample table includes 4,500 to 6,500 distinct CDR3 sequences. Overall study findings and caveats: CXCR3-positive naive cells had more hydrophobic TRB CDR3s than CXCR3-negative naive cells.

Frequency places this clonotype as medium-sized. Antigen: not known. The gene calls are TRBV29-1 and TRBJ1-2; the TCRdb D gene call, TRBD1, has no DNA to confirm it. The sequencing sample was made of naive CXCR3+ CD8+ T cells from blood. The subset denotes: CD45RO-CCR7+CD27+CD95- naive CD8+ T cells expressing CXCR3 (TNR3+). The sequence was obtained from a human donor in good health. Some clones in this sample may be carry-over from other donors' samples. CDR3 region: CSAYVGGIYGYTF.